In its sample, the clone carrying this TCR beta chain was seen once. The CDR3 runs 16 residues. Germline lookup yields CDR1 SEHNR and CDR2 FQNEAQ (reference sequence). V lost 1 base and J lost 0; bases outside the gene matches: 5. This specimen comes from a study of T cell changes during pregnancy in multiple sclerosis. Profiling relied on immunoSEQ multiplex PCR, and the TCRdb table lists in-frame clones only, not all of them. The sample holds about 61,000 clones, about nine tenths seen once. The input for sequencing was peripheral blood, taken in the first trimester of pregnancy. The chain combines TRBV7-9 with TRBJ2-7; 8 nucleotides align to TRBD2. The clonotype originates from a female donor in good health, enrolled as a control in a pregnancy study. The DNA of the CDR3 is TGTGCCAGCAGCTTAGGGGGCGGGGGGCCCTCCTACGAGCAGTACTTC. This sequence encodes CASSLGGGGPSYEQYF.